The 8 T cell receptor beta chains reported below all come from one sample, sequenced in a study of PD-1 blockade in classical Hodgkin lymphoma. Profiled with immunoSEQ multiplex PCR; TCRdb holds only in-frame clones, not every one. The data hold tens of thousands of clones, with more than 80% observed a single time. Exposure to brentuximab vedotin varied, and each patient had relapsed following autologous stem cell transplantation. Magnetic negative selection purified CD4+ T cells from thawed PBMCs. This specimen consisted of CD4+ T cells from blood, obtained at baseline. Source of these receptors: a human donor with classical Hodgkin lymphoma.

The chain joins TRBV5-1 to TRBJ2-3, with D possibly being TRBD2 (5 bases). V lost 0 bases to trimming and J lost 2 bases, with 10 bases between them. This CDR3 contains 15 residues. From germline, CDR1 is SGHRS and CDR2 YFSETQ. The CDR3 spells CASSLGGHPTDTQYF. In nucleotides, the CDR3 is TGCGCCAGCAGCTTGGGCGGGCACCCCACAGATACGCAGTATTTT.

In its sample, this clone was seen once. A junction end diverges from the germline sequence, so it may reflect a read error. The CDR3 DNA reads TGCGCCAGCAGCCGGGACAGGGGGTTGAAAACTGAAGCTTTCTTT. This codes for CASSRDRGLKTEAFF. J is TRBJ1-1 and V is TRBV10-2; 11 positions agree with TRBD1. Germline V gene lookup returns CDR1 WSHSY and CDR2 SAAADI. This CDR3 has 15 amino acids.

The rearrangement links TRBV10-2 to TRBJ1-4; D ambiguous. Trimming shortened V by 2 bases and J by 4 bases, and 11 bases separated the two germline ends. Germline V CDR1 and CDR2: WSHSY, SAAADI. CDR3 length: 15 amino acids. The CDR3 protein is CASSEDWQINEKLFF. CDR3 bases: TGCGCCAGCAGTGAGGATTGGCAGATTAATGAAAAACTGTTTTTT.

The chain combines TRBV28 with TRBJ1-4; TRBD1 agrees at 8 bases. From germline, CDR1 is MDHEN and CDR2 SYDVKM. CDR3 length: 16 amino acids. The V and J ends lost 4 bases and 8 bases, in that order; junction bases with no gene match: 12. In DNA, the CDR3 is TGTGCCAGCAGTTCCCCGCAGGGGGCGGGAGTAGAAAAACTGTTTTTT. Protein: CASSSPQGAGVEKLFF.

The chain links TRBV7-2 to TRBJ2-1; 12 nucleotides align to TRBD2. After removal of 4 bases from V and 7 bases from J, the junction contained 11 bases not matched to a gene. This CDR3 has 17 residues. From germline, CDR1 is SGHTA and CDR2 FQGNSA. CDR3 loop: CASSWGLAGGYGNEQFF. The CDR3 nucleotides read TGTGCCAGCAGCTGGGGACTAGCGGGCGGGTATGGGAATGAGCAGTTCTTC.

The J gene is TRBJ2-7, the V gene TRBV7-9, with 11 nucleotides matching TRBD2. The V and J ends lost 5 bases and 0 bases, in that order; junction bases with no gene match: 6. Per the germline V gene, CDR1 is SEHNR and CDR2 is FQNEAQ (reference sequence). The CDR3 has 16 amino acids. CDR3 sequence (DNA): TGTGCCAGCAGCCACCCGGGACTAGCGGCCTCCTACGAGCAGTACTTC. Protein: CASSHPGLAASYEQYF.

V gene TRBV2 combines with J gene TRBJ2-7; 7 bases line up with TRBD2. This CDR3 has 15 residues. V was pared by 7 bases and J by 6 bases, with 15 bases of the junction left unmatched. Looked up from germline, CDR1 is SNHLY and CDR2 is FYNNEI. CDR3 coding DNA: TGTGCCAGCATGCGACTAGCCACCTACCGGGGCGAGCAGTACTTC. Its translation is CASMRLATYRGEQYF.

The chain recombines TRBV14 with TRBJ2-5, with unresolved D. This CDR3 spans 12 amino acids. The germline gives CDR1 SGHDN, CDR2 FVKESK. Trimming took 2 bases from V and 4 from J, leaving 5 bases between them. The chain's CDR3 is CASSQYSETQYF. The CDR3 region has the DNA TGTGCCAGCAGCCAATACTCAGAGACCCAGTACTTC.